The T cell receptor (beta chain) under discussion was sequenced for a study of blood T cell repertoires in COVID-19. For the study at large: Acute and convalescent COVID-19 samples came from the United States, Italy and Spain. T cells, B-cell-depleted T cells, or PBMCs provided the cDNA or gDNA that served as material.

With 6 bases clipped from V and 6 bases from J, the junction kept 12 bases outside the gene matches. From germline, CDR1 is MDHEN and CDR2 SYDVKM. The CDR3 is made up of 16 amino acids. In the authors' workflow: By means of reference gene primer amplification, nucleated cell counts were estimated. Assay: immunoSEQ multiplex PCR; the TCRdb copy retains only in-frame clones and omits some. V and J calls and clone size come straight from that table; D and trimming were deduced from the DNA. The data show some 210,000 clones, with around 80% seen just once and less than 3.5% held by the top ten. This sequence was found in a man aged 50-60 years with active or convalescent COVID-19. Sample: peripheral blood. The chain recombines TRBV28 with TRBJ1-1, with 11 bases lining up with TRBD1. CDR3 residues: CASSTPGQGVGSEAFF. CDR3 coding DNA: TGTGCCAGCAGCACACCGGGACAGGGGGTTGGTTCTGAAGCTTTCTTT. Filled out from reference TRBV28 and TRBJ1-1, the complete variable domain reads DVKVTQSSRYLVKRTGEKVFLECVQDMDHENMFWYRQDPGLGLRLIYFSYDVKMKEKGDIPEGYSVSREKKERFSLILESASTNQTSMYLCASSTPGQGVGSEAFFGQGTRLTVV.